The 12 T cell receptor beta chains below come from one sample, sequenced in a study of identical twins. MiXCR, applied by TCRdb to the 5' RACE reads, yields one record per CDR3 protein. Of roughly 540,000 distinct CDR3 sequences detected, roughly 21% appear once; the ten largest clones hold roughly 0.91%. Separately, the same data were catalogued under a study of T cells expressing NK-cell markers.

Input material: CD4+ T cells sorted from blood. The receptors stem from a woman aged 18-30 years in good health.

This clonotype has a count of ten or more. This chain uses TRBV10-3 with TRBJ2-1; D possibly uses TRBD1 or TRBD2 (6 bases each). The CDR3 totals 13 residues. V was pared by 7 bases and J by 8 bases, with 15 bases between. Germline assignment: CDR1 ENHRY and CDR2 SYGVKD. CDR3 DNA: TGTGCCATCAAGGTCGGGGGCGGCGATGAGCAGTTCTTC. Its protein is CAIKVGGGDEQFF.

This clonotype was counted only a few times. J is TRBJ2-1 and V is TRBV7-2; D might be TRBD2 (5 bases). V was trimmed by 3 bases and J by 7 bases, leaving 19 bases between them. The CDR3 is 16 residues long. CDR1 and CDR2 (germline): SGHTA, FQGNSA. The CDR3 sequence is CASSFEPTRSGNEQFF. In nucleotides, the CDR3 is TGTGCCAGCAGCTTTGAGCCCACTAGATCTGGAAATGAGCAGTTCTTC.

This clonotype was detected a few times. The chain joins TRBV29-1 to TRBJ2-5; D uncertain. The CDR3 has 13 residues. Germline V gene data show CDR1 as SQVTM and CDR2 as ANQGSEA. Deletions cut 6 bases from V and 0 bases from J, with 11 bases between. CDR3 sequence: CSVQPPYQETQYF. CDR3 bases: TGCAGCGTCCAACCCCCGTACCAAGAGACCCAGTACTTC.

The J gene is TRBJ2-1, the V gene TRBV5-1; TRBD1 might be the D (5 bases). This CDR3 has 12 amino acids. V lost 4 bases and J lost 8, with 10 bases in between. Germline V gene data show CDR1 as SGHRS and CDR2 as YFSETQ. CDR3 sequence: CASSNGAHEQFF. CDR3 DNA sequence: TGCGCCAGCAGCAATGGGGCCCATGAGCAGTTCTTC.

This clonotype appeared a few times. The chain has TRBV11-2 and TRBJ2-1, with D perhaps TRBD1 or TRBD2 (5 bases each). V was trimmed by 1 base and J by 0 bases, leaving 19 bases between them. CDR1 SGHAT and CDR2 FQNNGV come from the germline V gene. The CDR3 has 19 residues. DNA of the CDR3: TGTGCCAGCAGCTTAGTGGGGGATCAAGCGGAGAGCTCCTACAATGAGCAGTTCTTC. It encodes CASSLVGDQAESSYNEQFF. The entire variable domain, with the rest obtained from reference TRBV11-2 and TRBJ2-1, is as follows: EAGVAQSPRYKIIEKRQSVAFWCNPISGHATLYWYQQILGQGPKLLIQFQNNGVVDDSQLPKDRFSAERLKGVDSTLKIQPAKLEDSAVYLCASSLVGDQAESSYNEQFFGPGTRLTVL.

The chain combines TRBV6-2 or TRBV6-3 with TRBJ2-3; TRBD2 might be the D (6 bases). CDR1 MNHEY and CDR2 SVGEGT come from the germline V gene. The CDR3 length is 21 residues. Trimming pared 2 bases from V and 8 bases from J, leaving 35 bases between. The CDR3 nucleotides are TGTGCCAGCAGTTACACAACCATAGACCTTCCCGGGACTCCGTTTACGGGTACGCAGTATTTT. It yields the protein CASSYTTIDLPGTPFTGTQYF.

The sample holds many counts of this clonotype. The genes are TRBV5-1 and TRBJ1-2; D ambiguous. CDR3 length equals 13 residues. Deletions cut 0 bases from V and 5 bases from J, with 8 bases between. Germline values: CDR1 SGHRS, CDR2 YFSETQ. The CDR3 spells CASSLEPTYGYTF. In DNA, the CDR3 is TGCGCCAGCAGCTTGGAGCCGACGTATGGCTACACCTTC.

CDR3 loop: CASRVGQGVYEQYF. DNA of the CDR3: TGTGCCAGCAGAGTGGGACAGGGAGTCTACGAGCAGTACTTC. The chain carries TRBV6-1 and TRBJ2-7; 9 bases are a match to TRBD1. This CDR3 comprises 14 residues. Unmatched junction bases numbered 6, after V lost 6 bases and J lost 3 bases. CDR1 and CDR2 from the germline V gene are MNHNS and SASEGT.

This chain joins TRBV5-1 and TRBJ1-5, with TRBD1 as a possible D gene (5 bases). Germline V gives CDR1 SGHRS, CDR2 YFSETQ. V dropped 4 bases and J dropped 7 bases, with 18 bases sitting between them. CDR3 length equals 15 residues. The chain's CDR3 is CASSLLPGGLQPQHF. The CDR3 DNA is TGCGCCAGCAGCCTCCTCCCCGGGGGATTGCAGCCCCAGCATTTT.

This clonotype was detected only a few times. The chain links TRBV12-3 or TRBV12-4 to TRBJ2-6; 9 bases align to TRBD1. The trim removed 4 bases at V and 13 bases at J, leaving 5 bases unmatched. The CDR3 consists of 13 residues. CDR3 loop: CASSSGTGWVLTF. CDR3 DNA sequence: TGTGCCAGCAGTTCAGGGACAGGGTGGGTCCTGACTTTC.

This chain connects TRBV12-3 or TRBV12-4 to TRBJ2-5; TRBD2 matches 8 bases. This CDR3 has 16 amino acids. Losses at the gene ends were 4 bases for V and 5 bases for J; bases not matched to a gene: 12. As DNA, the CDR3 is TGTGCCAGCAGTTCAATACCCGGGACTAGTAGGGAGACCCAGTACTTC. This codes for CASSSIPGTSRETQYF.

The chain carries TRBV12-3 or TRBV12-4 and TRBJ2-1; TRBD2 matches at 12 bases. CDR3 length equals 19 residues. V was clipped by 0 bases and J by 7 bases; unmatched bases: 13. The CDR3 reads CASSLALGLAGGPGNEQFF. CDR3 coding DNA: TGTGCCAGCAGTTTAGCGCTGGGGCTAGCGGGGGGGCCAGGGAATGAGCAGTTCTTC.